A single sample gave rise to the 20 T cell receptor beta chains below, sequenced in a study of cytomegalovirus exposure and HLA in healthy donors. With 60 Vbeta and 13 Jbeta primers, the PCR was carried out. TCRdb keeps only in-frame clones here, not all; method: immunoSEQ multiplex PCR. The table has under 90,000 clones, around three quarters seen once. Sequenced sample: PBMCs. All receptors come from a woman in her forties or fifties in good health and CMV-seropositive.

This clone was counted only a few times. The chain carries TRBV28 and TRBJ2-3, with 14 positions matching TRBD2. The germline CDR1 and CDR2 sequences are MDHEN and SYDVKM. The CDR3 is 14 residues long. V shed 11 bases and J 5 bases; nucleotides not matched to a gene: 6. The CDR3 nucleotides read TGTGCCTCACAGACTAGCGGGGGGGTAGATACGCAGTATTTT. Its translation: CASQTSGGVDTQYF.

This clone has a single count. In DNA form, the CDR3 reads TGTGCCAGCTCACTCACGGGACTAGCGGGTTACAATGAGCAGTTCTTC. Its translation is CASSLTGLAGYNEQFF. The chain has TRBV18 and TRBJ2-1, with 12 bases fitting TRBD2. Germline V gives CDR1 KGHSH, CDR2 LQKENI. CDR3 length equals 16 residues. The ends lost 4 bases at V and 4 bases at J; junction bases unmatched: 5.

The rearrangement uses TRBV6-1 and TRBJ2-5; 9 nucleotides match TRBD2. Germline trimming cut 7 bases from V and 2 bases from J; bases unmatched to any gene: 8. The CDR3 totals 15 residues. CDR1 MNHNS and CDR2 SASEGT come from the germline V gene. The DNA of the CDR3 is TGTGCCAGCACCCTACCGGGACTAGCACAAGAGACCCAGTACTTC. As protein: CASTLPGLAQETQYF.

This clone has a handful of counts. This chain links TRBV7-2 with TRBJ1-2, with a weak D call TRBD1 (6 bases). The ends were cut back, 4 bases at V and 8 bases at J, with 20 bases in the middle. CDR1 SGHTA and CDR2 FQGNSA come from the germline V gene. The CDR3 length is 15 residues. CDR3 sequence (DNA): TGTGCCAGCAGCTCCCAGAGGGGGACCCCTTGGGGCTACACCTTC. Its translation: CASSSQRGTPWGYTF.

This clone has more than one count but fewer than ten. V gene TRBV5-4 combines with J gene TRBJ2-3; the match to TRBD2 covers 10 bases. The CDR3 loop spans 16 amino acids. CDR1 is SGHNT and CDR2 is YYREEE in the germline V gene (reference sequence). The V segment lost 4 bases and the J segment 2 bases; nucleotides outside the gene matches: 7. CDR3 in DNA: TGTGCCAGCAGCCAAGAAGCGGGGGGGCTCACAGATACGCAGTATTTT. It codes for CASSQEAGGLTDTQYF.

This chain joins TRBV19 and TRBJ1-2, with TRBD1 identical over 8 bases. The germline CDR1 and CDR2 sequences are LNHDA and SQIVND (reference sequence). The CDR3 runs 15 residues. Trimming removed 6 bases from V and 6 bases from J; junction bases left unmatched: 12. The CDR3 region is CASSDLTGVENGYTF. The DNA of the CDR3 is TGTGCCAGTAGCGACCTGACAGGGGTAGAGAATGGCTACACCTTC.

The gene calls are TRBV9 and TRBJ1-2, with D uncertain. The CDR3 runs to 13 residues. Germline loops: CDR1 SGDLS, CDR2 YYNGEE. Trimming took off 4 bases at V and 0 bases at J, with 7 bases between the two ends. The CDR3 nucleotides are TGTGCCAGCAGCACACATCCTAACTATGGCTACACCTTC. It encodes CASSTHPNYGYTF.

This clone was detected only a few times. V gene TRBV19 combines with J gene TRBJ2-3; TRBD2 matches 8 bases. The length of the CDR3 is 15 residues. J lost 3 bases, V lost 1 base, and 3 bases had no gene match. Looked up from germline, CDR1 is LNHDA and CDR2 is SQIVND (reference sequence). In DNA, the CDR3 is TGTGCCAGTAGTATAGGGGTAGCGGGGACAGATACGCAGTATTTT. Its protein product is CASSIGVAGTDTQYF.

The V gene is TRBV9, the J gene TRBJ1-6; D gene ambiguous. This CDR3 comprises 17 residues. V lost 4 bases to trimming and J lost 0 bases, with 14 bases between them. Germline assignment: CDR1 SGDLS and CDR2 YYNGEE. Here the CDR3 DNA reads TGTGCCAGCAGCCGATTTGAGAGGAGCTCCTATAATTCACCCCTCCACTTT. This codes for CASSRFERSSYNSPLHF.

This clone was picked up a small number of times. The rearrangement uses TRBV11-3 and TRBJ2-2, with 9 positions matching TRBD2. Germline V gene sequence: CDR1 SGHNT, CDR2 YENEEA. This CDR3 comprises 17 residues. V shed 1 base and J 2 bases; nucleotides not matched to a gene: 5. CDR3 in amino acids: CASSLGGGVLNTGELFF. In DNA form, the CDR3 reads TGTGCCAGCAGCTTAGGCGGGGGGGTGTTAAACACCGGGGAGCTGTTTTTT.

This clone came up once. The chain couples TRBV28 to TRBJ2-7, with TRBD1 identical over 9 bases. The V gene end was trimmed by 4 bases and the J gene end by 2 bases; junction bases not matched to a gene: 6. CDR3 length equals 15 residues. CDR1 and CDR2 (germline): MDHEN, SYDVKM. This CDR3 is CASSSPGTGTYEQYF. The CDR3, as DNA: TGTGCCAGCAGTTCACCCGGGACAGGGACCTACGAGCAGTACTTC.

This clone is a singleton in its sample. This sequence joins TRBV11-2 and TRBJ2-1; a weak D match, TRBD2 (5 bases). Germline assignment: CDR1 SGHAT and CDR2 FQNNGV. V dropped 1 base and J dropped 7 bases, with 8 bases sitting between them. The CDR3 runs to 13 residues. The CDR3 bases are TGTGCCAGCAGCTTAGGGACTGAGAATGAGCAGTTCTTC. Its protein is CASSLGTENEQFF.

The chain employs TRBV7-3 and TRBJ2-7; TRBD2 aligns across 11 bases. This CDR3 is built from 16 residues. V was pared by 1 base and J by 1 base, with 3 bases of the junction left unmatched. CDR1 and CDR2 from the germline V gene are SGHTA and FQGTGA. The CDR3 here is CASSLMASGRSYEQYF. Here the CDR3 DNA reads TGTGCCAGCAGCTTAATGGCTAGCGGGAGGTCCTACGAGCAGTACTTC.

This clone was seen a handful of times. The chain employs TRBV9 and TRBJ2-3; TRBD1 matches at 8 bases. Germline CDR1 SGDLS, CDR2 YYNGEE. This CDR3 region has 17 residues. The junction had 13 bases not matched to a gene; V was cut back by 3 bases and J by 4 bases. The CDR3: CASSAYGQGRYPDTQYF. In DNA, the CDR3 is TGTGCCAGCAGCGCCTACGGACAGGGAAGATACCCAGATACGCAGTATTTT.

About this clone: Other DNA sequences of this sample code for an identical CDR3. The chain's CDR3 is CASSSGLAGGGETQYF. Written as DNA, the CDR3 is TGTGCCAGCAGCTCGGGACTAGCGGGAGGAGGAGAGACCCAGTACTTC. The chain uses TRBV11-2 and TRBJ2-5; the match to TRBD2 covers 15 bases. The CDR3 covers 16 residues. V gave up 4 bases and J gave up 4 bases; unmatched junction bases: 4. CDR1 and CDR2 from the germline V gene are SGHAT and FQNNGV.

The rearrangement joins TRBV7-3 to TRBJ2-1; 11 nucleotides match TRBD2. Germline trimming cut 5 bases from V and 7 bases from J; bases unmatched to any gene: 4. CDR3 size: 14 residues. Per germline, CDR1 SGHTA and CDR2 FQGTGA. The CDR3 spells CASSPGLAVNEQFF. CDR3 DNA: TGTGCCAGCAGCCCGGGACTAGCGGTTAATGAGCAGTTCTTC.

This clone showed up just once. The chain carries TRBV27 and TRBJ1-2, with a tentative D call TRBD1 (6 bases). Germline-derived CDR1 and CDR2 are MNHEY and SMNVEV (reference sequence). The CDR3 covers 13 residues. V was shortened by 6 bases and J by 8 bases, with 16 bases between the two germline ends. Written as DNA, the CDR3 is TGTGCCAGCAGGGTATCAGGGGCTCGCGGCTACACCTTC. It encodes CASRVSGARGYTF.

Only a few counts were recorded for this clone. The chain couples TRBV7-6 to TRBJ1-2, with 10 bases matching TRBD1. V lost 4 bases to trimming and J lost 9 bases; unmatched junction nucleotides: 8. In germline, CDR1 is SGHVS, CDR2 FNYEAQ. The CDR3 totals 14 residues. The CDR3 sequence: CASSSQTGGASYTF. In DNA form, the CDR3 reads TGTGCCAGCAGCTCGCAGACAGGGGGCGCGAGCTACACCTTC.

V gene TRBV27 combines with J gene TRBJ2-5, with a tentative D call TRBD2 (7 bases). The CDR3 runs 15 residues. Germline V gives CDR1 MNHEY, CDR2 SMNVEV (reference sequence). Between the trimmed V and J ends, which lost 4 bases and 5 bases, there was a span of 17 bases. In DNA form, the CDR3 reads TGTGCCAGCAGTTCCCTGGCGGGGGCGGGGGAGACCCAGTACTTC. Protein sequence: CASSSLAGAGETQYF.

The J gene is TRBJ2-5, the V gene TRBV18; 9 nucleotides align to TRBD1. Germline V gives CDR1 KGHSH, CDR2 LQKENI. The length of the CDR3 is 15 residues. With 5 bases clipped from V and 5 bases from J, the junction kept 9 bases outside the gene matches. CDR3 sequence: CASSSQQDRGETQYF. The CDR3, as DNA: TGTGCCAGCTCATCTCAACAGGACAGGGGTGAGACCCAGTACTTC.